This entry lists 7 T cell receptor beta chains sequenced from one sample in a study of CXCR3-negative and CXCR3-positive naive CD8 T cells. UMI-labeled 5' RACE yielded the TRB cDNA libraries. TCRdb reprocessed the 5' RACE reads, with one entry per CDR3 protein and no DNA. The ten top clones account for 13% to 15%, within a sample of tens of thousands of distinct CDR3 sequences. The sample taken for sequencing was memory CD8+ T cells from blood. The source of these receptors is a human donor in good health. Some clones in this sample may be carry-over from other donors' samples.

V gene TRBV25-1 combines with J gene TRBJ2-2; lacking DNA, the TRBD1 call made by TCRdb goes unchecked. Germline lookup yields CDR1 MGHDK and CDR2 SYGVNS. CDR3 size: 14 residues. CDR3: CASSTGQHTGELFF.

This chain uses TRBV4-1 with TRBJ1-1. The CDR3 length is 13 residues. The germline CDR1 and CDR2 sequences are MGHRA and YSYEKL. The chain's CDR3 is CASSRPAQTEAFF.

This sequence joins TRBV15 and TRBJ2-5. CDR1 LNHNV and CDR2 YYDKDF come from the germline V gene (reference sequence). This CDR3 has 14 residues. The CDR3 loop reads CATSRGLAGETQYF.

This rearrangement joins TRBV19 to TRBJ2-1; absent DNA, TCRdb's TRBD2 call cannot be checked. Germline values: CDR1 LNHDA, CDR2 SQIVND (reference sequence). This CDR3 is 15 amino acids long. The CDR3 region is CASSLGLNIYNEQFF.

V usage is TRBV28 and J usage is TRBJ2-7; TCRdb gives TRBD1 as the D gene, but with no DNA this cannot be confirmed. The germline CDR1 and CDR2 sequences are MDHEN and SYDVKM. The CDR3 totals 13 residues. The CDR3 reads CATTTGVAYEQYF.

V is TRBV4-2 and J is TRBJ1-5; TCRdb's D gene call, TRBD1, goes unchecked for lack of DNA. The CDR3 runs 15 residues. Germline V lookup: CDR1 LGHNA, CDR2 YNFKEQ. The CDR3 spells CASSQDDGGNQPQHF.

The J gene is TRBJ2-1, the V gene TRBV7-6; without DNA, the TCRdb call of TRBD2 cannot be checked. The CDR3 covers 14 residues. Germline V CDR1 and CDR2: SGHVS, FNYEAQ. CDR3 sequence: CASSLGAGADEQFF.